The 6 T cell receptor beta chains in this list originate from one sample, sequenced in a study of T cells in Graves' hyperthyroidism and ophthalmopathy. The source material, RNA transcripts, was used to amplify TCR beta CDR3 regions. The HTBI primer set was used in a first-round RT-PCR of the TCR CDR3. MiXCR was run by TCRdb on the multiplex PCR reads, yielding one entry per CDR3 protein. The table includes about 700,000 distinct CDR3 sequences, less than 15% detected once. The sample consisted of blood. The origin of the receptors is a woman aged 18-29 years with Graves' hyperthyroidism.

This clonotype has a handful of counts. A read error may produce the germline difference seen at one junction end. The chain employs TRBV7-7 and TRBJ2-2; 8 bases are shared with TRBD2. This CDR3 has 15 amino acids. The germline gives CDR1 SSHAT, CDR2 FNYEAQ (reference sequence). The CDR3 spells CASSFRREGTGELFF. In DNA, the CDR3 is TGTGCTAGCAGCTTTCGACGGGAGGGAACCGGGGAGCTGTTTTTT.

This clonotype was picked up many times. The CDR3 loop reads CALRGGRTEAFF. The CDR3 DNA follows: TGTGCCCTAAGGGGTGGAAGAACTGAAGCTTTCTTT. This rearrangement joins TRBV30 to TRBJ1-1, with D tentatively TRBD1 (5 bases). The CDR3 extends over 12 amino acids. V lost 8 bases to trimming and J lost 5 bases, with 15 bases between them. The germline V gene encodes CDR1 GTSNPN and CDR2 SVGIG (reference sequence).

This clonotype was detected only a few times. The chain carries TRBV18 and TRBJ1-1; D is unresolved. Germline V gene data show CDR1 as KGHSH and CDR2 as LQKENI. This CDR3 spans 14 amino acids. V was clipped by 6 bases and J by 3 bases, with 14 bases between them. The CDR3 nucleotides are TGTGCCAGCTCTACCTATGTGAGGGACACTGAAGCTTTCTTT. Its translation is CASSTYVRDTEAFF.

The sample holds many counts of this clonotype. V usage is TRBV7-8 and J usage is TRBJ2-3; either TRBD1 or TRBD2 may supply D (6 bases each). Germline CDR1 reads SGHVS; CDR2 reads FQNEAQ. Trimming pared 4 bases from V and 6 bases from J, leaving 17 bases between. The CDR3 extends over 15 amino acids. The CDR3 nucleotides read TGTGCCAGCAGCTCGCTCTCGGGGGCGGGGGATACGCAGTATTTT. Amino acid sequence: CASSSLSGAGDTQYF. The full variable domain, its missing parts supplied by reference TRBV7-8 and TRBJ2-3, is GAGVSQSPRYKVAKRGQDVALRCDPISGHVSLFWYQQALGQGPEFLTYFQNEAQLDKSGLPSDRFFAERPEGSVSTLKIQRTQQEDSAVYLCASSSLSGAGDTQYFGPGTRLTVL.

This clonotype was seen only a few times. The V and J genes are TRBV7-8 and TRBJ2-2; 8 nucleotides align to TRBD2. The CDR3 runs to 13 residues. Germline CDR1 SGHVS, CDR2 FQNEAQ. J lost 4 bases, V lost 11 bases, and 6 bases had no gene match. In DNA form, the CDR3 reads TGTGCCCTGCGGGAGGCGGGCACCGGGGAGCTGTTTTTT. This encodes CALREAGTGELFF.

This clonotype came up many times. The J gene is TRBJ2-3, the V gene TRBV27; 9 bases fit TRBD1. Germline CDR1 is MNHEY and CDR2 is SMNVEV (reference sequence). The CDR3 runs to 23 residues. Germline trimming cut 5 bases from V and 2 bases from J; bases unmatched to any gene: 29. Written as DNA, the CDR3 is TGTGCCAGCAGTACACGACAGGGGGGCCATAGGCCCAAAGCGGGACTTATCACAGATACGCAGTATTTT. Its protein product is CASSTRQGGHRPKAGLITDTQYF.